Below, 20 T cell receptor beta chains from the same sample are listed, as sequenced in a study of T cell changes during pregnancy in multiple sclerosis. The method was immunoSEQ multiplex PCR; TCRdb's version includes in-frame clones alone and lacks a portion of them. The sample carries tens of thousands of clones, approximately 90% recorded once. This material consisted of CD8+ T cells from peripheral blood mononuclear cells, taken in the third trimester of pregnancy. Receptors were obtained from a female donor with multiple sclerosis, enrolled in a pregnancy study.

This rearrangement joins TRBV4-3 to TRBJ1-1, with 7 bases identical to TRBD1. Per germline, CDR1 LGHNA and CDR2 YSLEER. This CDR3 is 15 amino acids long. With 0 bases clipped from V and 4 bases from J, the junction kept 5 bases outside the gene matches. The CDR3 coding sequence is TGCGCCAGCAGCCAAGATAACAGGGGAGGCACTGAAGCTTTCTTT. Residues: CASSQDNRGGTEAFF.

In DNA, the CDR3 is TGTGCCAGTCGCGGAGCGGGAGGGATCACCGGGGAGCTGTTTTTT. Translating gives CASRGAGGITGELFF. The V gene is TRBV6-6, the J gene TRBJ2-2; 10 nucleotides line up with TRBD2. V lost 9 bases to trimming and J lost 4 bases; unmatched junction nucleotides: 8. Looked up from germline, CDR1 is MNHNY and CDR2 is SVGAGI (reference sequence). There are 15 residues in the CDR3.

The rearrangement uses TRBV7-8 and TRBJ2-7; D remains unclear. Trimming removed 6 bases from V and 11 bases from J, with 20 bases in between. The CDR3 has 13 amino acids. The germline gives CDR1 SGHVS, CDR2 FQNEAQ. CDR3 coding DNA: TGTGCCAGCAGTTCGGTCTCGCCCGAGTTGAAGTACTTC. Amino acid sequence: CASSSVSPELKYF.

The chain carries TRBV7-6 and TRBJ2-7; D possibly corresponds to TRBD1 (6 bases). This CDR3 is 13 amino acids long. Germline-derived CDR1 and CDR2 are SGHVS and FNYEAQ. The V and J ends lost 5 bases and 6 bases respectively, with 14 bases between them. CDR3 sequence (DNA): TGTGCCAGCAGCCCGACAGGTCCGGGCGAGCAGTACTTC. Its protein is CASSPTGPGEQYF. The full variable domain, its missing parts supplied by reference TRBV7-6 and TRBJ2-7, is GAGVSQSPRYKVTKRGQDVALRCDPISGHVSLYWYRQALGQGPEFLTYFNYEAQQDKSGLPNDRFSAERPEGSISTLTIQRTEQRDSAMYRCASSPTGPGEQYFGPGTRLTVT.

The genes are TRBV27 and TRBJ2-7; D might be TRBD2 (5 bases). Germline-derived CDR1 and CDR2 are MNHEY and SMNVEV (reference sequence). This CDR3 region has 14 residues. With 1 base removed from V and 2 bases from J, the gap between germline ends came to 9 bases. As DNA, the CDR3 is TGTGCCAGCAGTTTATACGGGATGGCCTACGAGCAGTACTTC. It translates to CASSLYGMAYEQYF.

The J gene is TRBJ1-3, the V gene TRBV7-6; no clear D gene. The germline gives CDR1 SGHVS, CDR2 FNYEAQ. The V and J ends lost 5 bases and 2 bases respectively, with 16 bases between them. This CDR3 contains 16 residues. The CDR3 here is CASSREYAQTGNTIYF. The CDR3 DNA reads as TGTGCCAGCAGCCGCGAATACGCCCAAACTGGAAACACCATATATTTT.

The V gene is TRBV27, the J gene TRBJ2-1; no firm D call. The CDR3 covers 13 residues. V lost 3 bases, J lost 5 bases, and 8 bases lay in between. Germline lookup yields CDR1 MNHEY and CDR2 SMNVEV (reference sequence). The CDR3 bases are TGTGCCAGCAGTTTGTGGGCGAACAATGAGCAGTTCTTC. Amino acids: CASSLWANNEQFF.

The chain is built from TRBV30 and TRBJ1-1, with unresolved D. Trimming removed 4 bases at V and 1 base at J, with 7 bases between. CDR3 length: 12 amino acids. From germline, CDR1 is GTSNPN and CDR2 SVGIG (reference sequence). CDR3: CAWTTANTEAFF. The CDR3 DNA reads TGTGCCTGGACTACAGCGAACACTGAAGCTTTCTTT.

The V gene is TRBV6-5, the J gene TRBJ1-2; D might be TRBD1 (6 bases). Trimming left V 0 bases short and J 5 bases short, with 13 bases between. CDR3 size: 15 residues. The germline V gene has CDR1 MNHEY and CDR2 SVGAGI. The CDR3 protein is CASSYSRTESYGYTF. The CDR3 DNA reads TGTGCCAGCAGTTACTCCCGGACAGAATCATATGGCTACACCTTC.

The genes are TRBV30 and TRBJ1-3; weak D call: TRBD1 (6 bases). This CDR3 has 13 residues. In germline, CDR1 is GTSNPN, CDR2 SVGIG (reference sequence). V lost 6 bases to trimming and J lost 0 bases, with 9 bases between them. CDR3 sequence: CACTGFSGNTIYF. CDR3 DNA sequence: TGTGCCTGTACAGGGTTCTCTGGAAACACCATATATTTT. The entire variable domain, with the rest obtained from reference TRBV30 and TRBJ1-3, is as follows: SQTIHQWPATLVQPVGSPLSLECTVEGTSNPNLYWYRQAAGRGLQLLFYSVGIGQISSEVPQNLSASRPQDRQFILSSKKLLLSDSGFYLCACTGFSGNTIYFGEGSWLTVV.

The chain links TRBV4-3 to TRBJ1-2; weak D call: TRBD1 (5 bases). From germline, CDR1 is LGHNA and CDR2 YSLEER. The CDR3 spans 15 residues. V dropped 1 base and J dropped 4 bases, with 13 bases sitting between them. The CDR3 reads CASSQGGGASYGYTF. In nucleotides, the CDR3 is TGCGCCAGCAGCCAAGGGGGGGGAGCCAGCTATGGCTACACCTTC.

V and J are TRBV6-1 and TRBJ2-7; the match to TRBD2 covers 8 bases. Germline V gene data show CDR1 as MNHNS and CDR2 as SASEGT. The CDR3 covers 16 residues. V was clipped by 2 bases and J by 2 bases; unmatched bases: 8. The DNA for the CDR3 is TGTGCCAGCAGTGAAATGGCTAGCGGGCTAGCCTACGAGCAGTACTTC. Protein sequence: CASSEMASGLAYEQYF.

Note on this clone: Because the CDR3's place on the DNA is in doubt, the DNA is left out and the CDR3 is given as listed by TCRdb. CDR3 protein: CASSSSPGQGNTEAFF. The V call is TRBV6-5, the J call TRBJ1-1; TRBD1 is the table's D call, not checked against the DNA. Inclusive of both ends, the CDR3 amounts to 16 amino acids. The germline gives CDR1 MNHEY, CDR2 SVGAGI.

In DNA form, the CDR3 reads TGCGCCAGCAAAACATCCTCCTACGAGCAGTACTTC. Translation gives CASKTSSYEQYF. This sequence joins TRBV23-1 and TRBJ2-7, with D hard to call. TRBV23-1 is sorted into the ORF group, with uncertain function. Trimming took off 7 bases at V and 0 bases at J, with 7 bases between the two ends. CDR3 length: 12 amino acids.

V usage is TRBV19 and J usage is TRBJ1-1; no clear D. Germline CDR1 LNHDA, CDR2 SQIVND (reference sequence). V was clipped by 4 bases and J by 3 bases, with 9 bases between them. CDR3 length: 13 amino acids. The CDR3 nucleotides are TGTGCCAGTAGTAGGGAGAGACACACTGAAGCTTTCTTT. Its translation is CASSRERHTEAFF.

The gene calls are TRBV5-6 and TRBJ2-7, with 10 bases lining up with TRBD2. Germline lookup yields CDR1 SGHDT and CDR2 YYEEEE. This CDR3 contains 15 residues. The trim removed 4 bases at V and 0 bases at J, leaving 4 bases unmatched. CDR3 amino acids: CASSALAGDSYEQYF. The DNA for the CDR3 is TGTGCCAGCAGCGCTCTAGCGGGAGACTCCTACGAGCAGTACTTC.

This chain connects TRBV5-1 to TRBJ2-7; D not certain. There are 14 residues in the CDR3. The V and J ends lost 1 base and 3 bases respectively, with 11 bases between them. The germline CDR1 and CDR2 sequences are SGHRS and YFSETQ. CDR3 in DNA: TGCGCCAGCAGCTTGAAGTCAGGCTACTACGAGCAGTACTTC. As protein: CASSLKSGYYEQYF.

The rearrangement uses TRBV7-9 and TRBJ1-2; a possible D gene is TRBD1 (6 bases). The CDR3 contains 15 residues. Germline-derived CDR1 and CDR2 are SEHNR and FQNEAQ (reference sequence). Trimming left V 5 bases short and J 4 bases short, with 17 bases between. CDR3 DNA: TGTGCCAGCAGCCCCCCGGGACAACAATCCTATGGCTACACCTTC. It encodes CASSPPGQQSYGYTF.

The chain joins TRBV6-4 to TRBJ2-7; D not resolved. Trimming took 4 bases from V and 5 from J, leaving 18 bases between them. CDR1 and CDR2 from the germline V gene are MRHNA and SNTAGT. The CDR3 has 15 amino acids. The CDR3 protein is CASSATRDSSHEQYF. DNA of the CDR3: TGTGCCAGCAGTGCCACCCGCGACTCGTCTCACGAGCAGTACTTC.

The CDR3 loop is CASSIRATSGRSNEQFF. The CDR3 region has the DNA TGTGCCAGCAGTATAAGGGCAACTAGCGGGAGGTCCAATGAGCAGTTCTTC. This chain uses TRBV28 with TRBJ2-1; TRBD2 agrees at 12 bases. The CDR3 length is 17 residues. Trimming removed 5 bases from V and 6 bases from J; junction bases left unmatched: 11. Germline values: CDR1 MDHEN, CDR2 SYDVKM.